The 2 T cell receptor beta chains below all came from one sample that was sequenced in a study of tumor-infiltrating lymphocytes in primary liver carcinoma. Unsorted bulk tissue (roughly 17-32 mg) underwent RNA and DNA co-extraction. TCR beta cDNA came from roughly 0.45 ug total RNA, primed with a constant-region primer. TCR beta libraries came from three nested multiplex PCR rounds using slightly modified ARM-PCR. TRBV1-TRBV30 forward and Cbeta reverse primers drove the first two approximately 11-cycle rounds. TCRdb itself ran the multiplex PCR reads through MiXCR, one entry per CDR3 protein. The profile shows fewer than 250,000 distinct CDR3 sequences, around 85% of them singletons. Sequencing used tumor tissue from primary liver carcinoma. The receptor set was obtained from a man in his forties with primary liver carcinoma and hepatitis B virus infection.

As for this clonotype: An end of the junction differs from the germline gene, which may be a read error. This chain links TRBV12-3 or TRBV12-4 with TRBJ2-7; TRBD1 is a possible D gene (6 bases). The CDR3 runs to 16 residues. CDR3 sequence reads: CASSLWGHGRSYEQYF. In DNA form, the CDR3 reads TGTGCCAGCAGTTTATGGGGGCATGGGAGATCCTACGAGCAGTATTTC.

Points on this clonotype: The final CDR3 position lacks the conserved phenylalanine or tryptophan, pointing to a likely read error. The chain is built from TRBV11-3 and TRBJ2-1; D gene unclear. Germline CDR1 is SGHNT and CDR2 is YENEEA. This CDR3 has 14 residues. The CDR3 DNA follows: TGTGCCGGCAGCTTAGGCGTCTCGATCAATGAGCAGTTCATC. Translating it yields CAGSLGVSINEQFI.